The 6 T cell receptor beta chains below come from one sample, sequenced in a study of molecular identifiers for immune sequencing clone quantification. MiXCR, run by TCRdb on the PCR reads, gives a single entry per CDR3 protein. The sample lists over 600,000 distinct CDR3 sequences, 20% occurring once. Sequenced material: naive CD8+ T cells from blood, with Jurkat cell RNA spiked in. Subset described: FACS-sorted CD8+CD4-CCR7+CD45RA+ naive T cells. The receptors come from a human donor in good health. Some libraries in this study had Jurkat cell RNA spiked in.

This clonotype appeared many times. The V gene is TRBV19, the J gene TRBJ2-7; TRBD2 is a possible D gene (6 bases). Per germline, CDR1 LNHDA and CDR2 SQIVND (reference sequence). The length of the CDR3 is 16 residues. V was shortened by 5 bases and J by 2 bases, with 19 bases between the two germline ends. As DNA, the CDR3 is TGTGCCAGTAGTGCCGGGCCCCCGGACTATCCCTACGAGCAGTACTTC. The encoded protein is CASSAGPPDYPYEQYF.

In its sample, this clonotype was seen many times. V usage is TRBV7-2 and J usage is TRBJ1-1; D perhaps matches TRBD1 (5 bases). This CDR3 region has 14 residues. Trimming left V 7 bases short and J 7 bases short, with 19 bases between. The germline V gene has CDR1 SGHTA and CDR2 FQGNSA. The CDR3 bases are TGTGCCAGCATCTACATCCCAGGGCAGGTTGAAGCTTTCTTT. Protein product: CASIYIPGQVEAFF. The full variable domain, completed using reference TRBV7-2 and TRBJ1-1, is GAGVSQSPSNKVTEKGKDVELRCDPISGHTALYWYRQSLGQGLEFLIYFQGNSAPDKSGLPSDRFSAERTGGSVSTLTIQRTQQEDSAVYLCASIYIPGQVEAFFGQGTRLTVV.

On this clonotype: This may stem from a read error, because a much larger clone lies one nucleotide away. This sequence joins TRBV4-2 and TRBJ1-2; D remains unclear. CDR3 size: 16 residues. V lost 0 bases to trimming and J lost 4 bases, with 15 bases between them. Germline V CDR1 and CDR2: LGHNA, YNFKEQ. CDR3 loop: CASSQDGCNPGYGYTF. The DNA of the CDR3 is TGTGCCAGCAGCCAAGACGGATGCAATCCCGGCTATGGCTACACCTTC.

The V and J genes are TRBV15 and TRBJ1-4; D ambiguous. Trimming removed 5 bases from V and 3 bases from J, with 19 bases in between. CDR1 LNHNV and CDR2 YYDKDF come from the germline V gene (reference sequence). The CDR3 sequence is 17 residues long. This chain's CDR3 is CATSSGFNNGANEKLFF. CDR3 DNA: TGTGCCACCAGCTCGGGATTTAACAACGGGGCTAATGAAAAACTGTTTTTT.

Worth noting for this clonotype: The CDR3 ends on some other residue instead of the conserved phenylalanine or tryptophan, so this is likely a read error. The chain links TRBV9 to TRBJ2-2; 9 bases agree with TRBD1. With V trimmed by 3 bases and J by 1 base, 4 bases remained unmatched. Germline-derived CDR1 and CDR2 are SGDLS and YYNGEE. This CDR3 is 16 amino acids long. CDR3 region: CASSAEDRGNTGELFL. For the CDR3, the DNA is TGTGCCAGCAGCGCAGAGGACAGGGGGAACACCGGGGAGCTGTTTCTT.

This clonotype was detected many times. The chain is built from TRBV27 and TRBJ2-1; D gene ambiguous. The V and J ends lost 5 bases and 7 bases respectively, with 12 bases between them. CDR1 MNHEY and CDR2 SMNVEV come from the germline V gene (reference sequence). This CDR3 comprises 13 residues. The CDR3 DNA reads as TGTGCCAGCAGTCCCCGAGTTCAGAATGAGCAGTTCTTC. The encoded protein is CASSPRVQNEQFF.